The 4 T cell receptor beta chains in this list originate from one sample, sequenced in a study of OX40 agonist ivuxolimab in advanced cancers. Using immunoSEQ multiplex PCR, the repertoire was profiled, and TCRdb retains in-frame clones only, with some absent. Among 90,000 to 95,000 clones listed, 70% to 90% were seen once. The input for sequencing was CD4+ or CD8+ T cells sorted from blood, taken in a trial of the OX40 agonist ivuxolimab. The source of these receptors is an adult with an advanced solid tumor such as melanoma, head and neck, liver or kidney cancer.

The genes are TRBV19 and TRBJ1-3; TRBD1 aligns across 10 bases. The CDR3 is 16 amino acids. CDR1 LNHDA and CDR2 SQIVND come from the germline V gene (reference sequence). J was trimmed by 0 bases and V by 6 bases; bases with no gene match: 5. CDR3 nucleotide sequence: TGTGCCAGTAGGGGAAGGGACAGGGGCTCTGGAAACACCATATATTTT. Translation: CASRGRDRGSGNTIYF.

The CDR3, as DNA: TGTGCCAGCAGTTACTCTGGACAGCTGAACACTGAAGCTTTCTTT. Translating gives CASSYSGQLNTEAFF. V and J are TRBV6-6 and TRBJ1-1, with a weak D call TRBD1 (6 bases). V was shortened by 0 bases and J by 0 bases, with 8 bases between the two germline ends. There are 15 residues in the CDR3. The germline CDR1 and CDR2 sequences are MNHNY and SVGAGI (reference sequence).

The chain couples TRBV5-1 to TRBJ2-2; D possibly corresponds to TRBD1 (6 bases). Germline V gives CDR1 SGHRS, CDR2 YFSETQ. The CDR3 spans 15 residues. V lost 2 bases to trimming and J lost 2 bases, with 10 bases between them. The CDR3 bases are TGCGCCAGCAGCTTCTTGACAGGAAACACCGGGGAGCTGTTTTTT. It specifies CASSFLTGNTGELFF.

This chain uses TRBV5-6 with TRBJ1-3, with D unclear. CDR3 size: 14 residues. Trimming removed 1 base from V and 1 base from J, with 6 bases in between. Per the germline V gene, CDR1 is SGHDT and CDR2 is YYEEEE. The CDR3 loop is CASSLRSSGNTIYF. CDR3 in DNA: TGTGCCAGCAGCTTGAGGTCTTCTGGAAACACCATATATTTT.